A selection of T cell receptor beta chains follows, all from one sample in a study of blood T cell repertoires in COVID-19. Some clones are missing from TCRdb's copy, which holds only in-frame ones; the method was immunoSEQ multiplex PCR. The sample consists of 150,000 to 200,000 clones, about 80% of them appearing once. What was sequenced was peripheral blood. The receptors shown here come from a woman of 80 years or more with acute or convalescent COVID-19. Both conserved end residues are part of each CDR3. D genes are given only for firm matches. Not every row has a clone size; where given, it reads once, few, many or a size class.

V: TRBV4-2
D: NA
J: TRBJ1-4
size: NA
CDR3: CASSQDLGGAHEKLFF
DNA: TGTGCCAGCAGCCAAGATCTGGGGGGGGCGCATGAAAAACTGTTTTTT

V: TRBV5-4
D: TRBD2
J: TRBJ2-5
size: NA
CDR3: CASSLGSGGQETQYF
DNA: TGTGCCAGCAGCTTGGGTAGCGGGGGGCAAGAGACCCAGTACTTC

V: TRBV2
D: TRBD1
J: TRBJ1-5
size: NA
CDR3: CASAGGHFKSQHF
DNA: TGTGCCAGCGCAGGGGGCCATTTCAAATCCCAGCATTTT

V: TRBV28
D: TRBD1
J: TRBJ2-7
size: NA
CDR3: CASRKDRTPRNEQYF
DNA: TGTGCCAGCAGGAAGGACAGGACCCCGCGGAACGAGCAGTACTTC

V: TRBV18
D: NA
J: TRBJ2-5
size: NA
CDR3: CASSPPGSGIRTQYF
DNA: TGTGCCAGCTCACCACCCGGCAGCGGAATAAGGACCCAGTACTTC

V: TRBV5-4
D: NA
J: TRBJ1-1
size: once
CDR3: CASSWGLMNTEAFF
DNA: TGTGCCAGCAGTTGGGGACTCATGAACACTGAAGCTTTCTTT

V: TRBV10-3
D: TRBD1
J: TRBJ1-1
size: NA
CDR3: CASGTGAFNTEAFF
DNA: TGTGCCAGCGGGACAGGGGCTTTCAACACTGAAGCTTTCTTT

V: TRBV3-1/TRBV3-2
D: TRBD1
J: TRBJ1-1
size: NA
CDR3: CASSRTGAGNTEAFF
DNA: TGTGCCAGCAGCCGGACAGGGGCAGGTAACACTGAAGCTTTCTTT

V: TRBV4-2
D: NA
J: TRBJ1-2
size: NA
CDR3: CASRLGRHSSNYGYTF
DNA: TGTGCCAGCCGTTTGGGGCGGCACTCAAGTAACTATGGCTACACCTTC

V: TRBV5-1
D: NA
J: TRBJ1-2
size: NA
CDR3: CASSLPDFYGYTF
DNA: TGCGCCAGCAGCTTGCCAGACTTCTATGGCTACACCTTC

V: TRBV18
D: NA
J: TRBJ2-5
size: NA
CDR3: CASSPKGLQETQYF
DNA: TGTGCCAGCTCACCGAAGGGACTTCAAGAGACCCAGTACTTC

V: TRBV29-1
D: TRBD2
J: TRBJ2-5
size: NA
CDR3: CSVTSGGYQETQYF
DNA: TGCAGCGTGACTAGCGGGGGCTATCAAGAGACCCAGTACTTC

V: TRBV5-1
D: TRBD1
J: TRBJ2-1
size: NA
CDR3: CASSLEPGQGYNEQFF
DNA: TGCGCCAGCAGCTTGGAACCGGGACAGGGGTACAATGAGCAGTTCTTC

V: TRBV5-1
D: NA
J: TRBJ2-3
size: NA
CDR3: CASSERTSREDTQYF
DNA: TGCGCCAGCAGCGAAAGAACTAGCCGGGAGGATACGCAGTATTTT

V: TRBV19
D: NA
J: TRBJ1-1
size: NA
CDR3: CASSMGRENTEAFF
DNA: TGTGCCAGTAGTATGGGCAGGGAGAACACTGAAGCTTTCTTT

V: TRBV3-1/TRBV3-2
D: NA
J: TRBJ1-1
size: NA
CDR3: CASSRGSTEAFF
DNA: TGTGCCAGCAGTCGGGGATCCACTGAAGCTTTCTTT

V: TRBV6-6
D: TRBD1
J: TRBJ1-5
size: NA
CDR3: CASSIGQGGRQPQHF
DNA: TGTGCCAGCAGTATTGGACAGGGAGGCAGACAGCCCCAGCATTTT

V: TRBV28
D: TRBD1
J: TRBJ1-2
size: NA
CDR3: CASSSILGAGGRDGYTF
DNA: TGTGCCAGCAGTTCGATCCTCGGGGCAGGGGGCCGGGATGGCTACACCTTC

V: TRBV3-1/TRBV3-2
D: TRBD1
J: TRBJ2-7
size: NA
CDR3: CASSQGGLGQHHSYEQYF
DNA: TGTGCCAGCAGCCAAGGTGGGCTGGGACAGCATCACTCCTACGAGCAGTACTTC

V: TRBV6-1
D: NA
J: TRBJ1-3
size: few
CDR3: CASSESSPGGNTIYF
DNA: TGTGCCAGCAGTGAATCCTCCCCAGGGGGAAACACCATATATTTT

V: TRBV11-2
D: NA
J: TRBJ2-3
size: NA
CDR3: CASSLGRGTDTQYF
DNA: TGTGCCAGCAGCCTCGGCAGGGGCACAGATACGCAGTATTTT

V: TRBV7-2
D: TRBD2
J: TRBJ2-7
size: NA
CDR3: CASSLAGSGGAHEQYF
DNA: TGTGCCAGCAGCTTAGCGGGGAGCGGGGGGGCCCACGAGCAGTACTTC

V: TRBV2
D: TRBD2
J: TRBJ2-1
size: NA
CDR3: CASSVGLATNEQFF
DNA: TGTGCCAGCAGTGTGGGACTAGCGACCAATGAGCAGTTCTTC

V: TRBV15
D: NA
J: TRBJ1-3
size: NA
CDR3: CATSTGTGNTIYF
DNA: TGTGCCACCAGCACAGGGACTGGAAACACCATATATTTT

V: TRBV27
D: TRBD2
J: TRBJ2-2
size: NA
CDR3: CASSFQTSGGSGELFF
DNA: TGTGCCAGCAGTTTCCAGACTAGCGGGGGTTCCGGGGAGCTGTTTTTT

V: TRBV11-2
D: NA
J: TRBJ2-7
size: NA
CDR3: CASSLRGAGQYF
DNA: TGTGCCAGCAGCTTGCGGGGTGCGGGGCAGTACTTC

V: TRBV28
D: NA
J: TRBJ2-5
size: NA
CDR3: CASRQDSLETQYF
DNA: TGTGCCAGCAGGCAAGACTCGCTAGAGACCCAGTACTTC

V: TRBV10-3
D: TRBD1
J: TRBJ1-4
size: NA
CDR3: CAISESRTGEELFF
DNA: TGTGCCATCAGTGAGTCGCGGACAGGCGAGGAACTGTTTTTT

V: TRBV9
D: NA
J: TRBJ2-7
size: NA
CDR3: CASSVAVDSYEQYF
DNA: TGTGCCAGCAGCGTAGCCGTAGACTCCTACGAGCAGTACTTC

V: TRBV28
D: TRBD2
J: TRBJ2-3
size: NA
CDR3: CASRISGSSTDTQYF
DNA: TGTGCCAGCAGAATTAGCGGGTCTAGCACAGATACGCAGTATTTT

V: TRBV6-5
D: NA
J: TRBJ1-5
size: NA
CDR3: CASSYRGNQPQHF
DNA: TGTGCCAGCAGTTACAGAGGCAATCAGCCCCAGCATTTT

V: TRBV10-3
D: TRBD1
J: TRBJ1-1
size: NA
CDR3: CAISELGTGGFGFF
DNA: TGTGCCATCAGTGAGTTAGGGACAGGGGGATTCGGTTTCTTT

V: TRBV28
D: TRBD2
J: TRBJ2-3
size: NA
CDR3: CASSSAGGLVSGGRADTQYF
DNA: TGTGCCAGCAGTTCCGCGGGGGGGCTGGTGTCGGGAGGAAGGGCAGATACGCAGTATTTT

V: TRBV5-6
D: NA
J: TRBJ1-6
size: NA
CDR3: CASRREINSPLHF
DNA: TGTGCCAGCCGGCGGGAGATTAATTCACCCCTCCACTTT